Described below is a single T cell receptor (beta chain) sequence and its context. The antigen is not known. The PCR contained 60 Vbeta and 13 Jbeta primers. Assay used: immunoSEQ multiplex PCR; TCRdb lists only in-frame clones, some missing. The repertoire consists of fewer than 200,000 clones, with about 80% occurring once and the leading ten covering 2% to 2.5%. The V gene end was trimmed by 2 bases and the J gene end by 8 bases; junction bases not matched to a gene: 5. This CDR3 comprises 14 residues. From germline, CDR1 is SGHRS and CDR2 YFSETQ. These data are taken from a study of cytomegalovirus exposure and HLA in healthy donors. Overall study results and limits: Across HLA loci, a later analysis found differing TCR association rates, with DRB1 most and HLA-C fewest.

The sequence came from a woman in her 30s in good health and CMV-seronegative. This chain links TRBV5-1 with TRBJ1-4, with TRBD1 identical over 8 bases. Sequencing input: PBMCs. CDR3: CASSFGQGVEKLFF. DNA of the CDR3: TGCGCCAGCAGCTTTGGACAGGGAGTGGAAAAACTGTTTTTT.